The 20 T cell receptor beta chains below come from one sample, sequenced in a study of Ad26.COV2.S vaccination and SARS-CoV-2 variants. Treatment specified: around 19 received Ad26.COV2.S at low or high dose, single or two shots; 5 received placebo; per-sample allocation not given. Each sample was drawn 63 days after the first injection (of vaccine or placebo). Method: immunoSEQ multiplex PCR; TCRdb's copy keeps in-frame clones and lacks some. The sample holds 200,000 to 250,000 clones, more than 75% seen once. The material was peripheral blood, obtained in a trial of Ad26.COV2.S vaccine versus placebo. The source of these receptors is a person aged 18 to 65 who received the Ad26.COV2.S COVID-19 vaccine or a placebo.

This clone was seen only once. The chain carries TRBV11-2 and TRBJ2-1, with D possibly TRBD2 on 5 matching bases. Looked up from germline, CDR1 is SGHAT and CDR2 is FQNNGV. V was trimmed by 5 bases and J by 5 bases, leaving 10 bases between them. This CDR3 is built from 13 residues. The CDR3 sequence is CASSVRRNNEQFF. The CDR3, as DNA: TGTGCCAGCAGCGTCCGGAGGAACAATGAGCAGTTCTTC.

The chain employs TRBV28 and TRBJ2-7, with 7 nucleotides matching TRBD2. Germline CDR1 reads MDHEN; CDR2 reads SYDVKM. The CDR3 has 12 residues. Trimming at V came to 3 bases and at J to 5 bases, leaving 1 base not matched to a gene. For the CDR3, the DNA is TGTGCCAGCAGTTTTCGGGGGGACGAGCAGTACTTC. Its translation: CASSFRGDEQYF.

The chain links TRBV24-1 to TRBJ2-3; D ambiguous. Germline lookup yields CDR1 KGHDR and CDR2 SFDVKD. V was pared by 4 bases and J by 0 bases, with 4 bases between. CDR3 length: 13 residues. CDR3: CATSDASTDTQYF. For the CDR3, the DNA is TGTGCCACCAGTGACGCTAGCACAGATACGCAGTATTTT.

The rearrangement joins TRBV11-1 to TRBJ2-7; D is uncertain. The CDR3 has 12 residues. The germline V gene has CDR1 SGHAT and CDR2 FQDESV (reference sequence). V lost 0 bases and J lost 5, with 5 bases in between. CDR3 nucleotides: TGTGCCAGCAGCTTAGCTAGAGACGAGCAGTACTTC. Its translation is CASSLARDEQYF.

This clone was found once. V gene TRBV6-5 combines with J gene TRBJ1-1, with D hard to call. CDR3 length: 15 residues. V lost 0 bases and J 2 bases, leaving 10 bases between the germline ends. Germline CDR1 is MNHEY and CDR2 is SVGAGI. This CDR3 reads CASSYSSRVNTEAFF. The CDR3 DNA is TGTGCCAGCAGTTACTCCTCCAGAGTTAACACTGAAGCTTTCTTT.

The V gene is TRBV11-2, the J gene TRBJ1-1, with 9 bases lining up with TRBD1. There are 14 residues in the CDR3. V was clipped by 2 bases and J by 6 bases; unmatched bases: 4. CDR1 and CDR2 (germline): SGHAT, FQNNGV. This chain's CDR3 is CASSLNRGRAEAFF. CDR3 nucleotide sequence: TGTGCCAGCAGCTTAAACAGGGGGCGGGCTGAAGCTTTCTTT.

The chain is built from TRBV5-4 and TRBJ2-5, with TRBD1 identical over 8 bases. The CDR3 sequence is 14 residues long. In germline, CDR1 is SGHNT, CDR2 YYREEE (reference sequence). Trimming cost V 6 bases and J 5 bases; bases outside gene matches: 9. CDR3 DNA sequence: TGTGCCAGCACCATTACAGGGGGTTTGGAGACCCAGTACTTC. Translated, it gives CASTITGGLETQYF.

The chain employs TRBV7-2 and TRBJ2-3; 9 nucleotides agree with TRBD2. Germline CDR1 SGHTA, CDR2 FQGNSA. V shed 2 bases and J 0 bases; nucleotides not matched to a gene: 12. The CDR3 is 19 residues long. In DNA form, the CDR3 reads TGTGCCAGCAGCTTATGGGGGGCGACTAGCGGATATAGCACAGATACGCAGTATTTT. Its translation is CASSLWGATSGYSTDTQYF.

J is TRBJ2-5 and V is TRBV7-6; 7 bases agree with TRBD1. The CDR3 runs to 14 residues. J was trimmed by 4 bases and V by 5 bases; bases with no gene match: 7. Germline CDR1 SGHVS, CDR2 FNYEAQ. CDR3 bases: TGTGCCAGCAGCATGACAGGGTGGCGAGAGACCCAGTACTTC. Protein product: CASSMTGWRETQYF.

The V and J genes are TRBV7-9 and TRBJ1-6; TRBD1 is a possible D gene (5 bases). Germline V lookup: CDR1 SEHNR, CDR2 FQNEAQ (reference sequence). The CDR3 consists of 17 residues. V was cut by 5 bases and J by 7 bases, with 21 bases left in between. CDR3 residues: CASSVGNPGRTNSPLHF. Here the CDR3 DNA reads TGTGCCAGCAGCGTAGGTAATCCGGGACGGACGAATTCACCCCTCCACTTT. The complete variable domain, with remaining parts taken from reference TRBV7-9 and TRBJ1-6, reads DTGVSQNPRHKITKRGQNVTFRCDPISEHNRLYWYRQTLGQGPEFLTYFQNEAQLEKSRLLSDRFSAERPKGSFSTLEIQRTEQGDSAMYLCASSVGNPGRTNSPLHFGNGTRLTVT.

This sequence joins TRBV6-2 or TRBV6-3 and TRBJ2-1, with 14 bases lining up with TRBD2. The germline CDR1 and CDR2 sequences are MNHEY and SVGEGT. The CDR3 length is 15 residues. Trimming took 4 bases from V and 10 from J; bases not matched to a gene: 6. CDR3 protein: CASSSRLAGGQEQFF. CDR3 DNA: TGTGCCAGCAGTTCTCGACTAGCGGGGGGGCAGGAGCAGTTCTTC.

The rearrangement uses TRBV24-1 and TRBJ2-3, with a possible D match to TRBD2 (5 bases). Germline V gives CDR1 KGHDR, CDR2 SFDVKD. With 4 bases removed from V and 2 bases from J, the gap between germline ends came to 12 bases. The CDR3 extends over 15 amino acids. CDR3 protein: CATSDTRFFTDTQYF. The CDR3 DNA sequence: TGTGCCACCAGTGACACTAGGTTTTTCACAGATACGCAGTATTTT.

This rearrangement joins TRBV6-6 to TRBJ2-2; perhaps D is TRBD1 or TRBD2 (5 bases each). This CDR3 comprises 15 residues. V lost 5 bases, J lost 5 bases, and 15 bases lay in between. The germline CDR1 and CDR2 sequences are MNHNY and SVGAGI (reference sequence). The CDR3 DNA reads TGTGCCAGCAGTGGGGCTCGTTCGGGAACCGGGGAGCTGTTTTTT. Residues: CASSGARSGTGELFF.

This chain uses TRBV29-1 with TRBJ2-5; 10 bases align to TRBD2. This CDR3 is 13 amino acids long. The germline CDR1 and CDR2 sequences are SQVTM and ANQGSEA. V dropped 7 bases and J dropped 6; count of bases not matched to a gene: 8. CDR3 protein: CSGESGGVKTQYF. The CDR3 DNA reads as TGCAGCGGGGAAAGCGGGGGGGTAAAGACCCAGTACTTC.

J is TRBJ2-3 and V is TRBV7-8, with TRBD2 identical over 9 bases. Germline V lookup: CDR1 SGHVS, CDR2 FQNEAQ. The ends lost 1 base at V and 5 bases at J; junction bases unmatched: 10. This CDR3 has 17 residues. CDR3 in DNA: TGTGCCAGCAGCTTAGGTCCCAAGCGGGAGGCCGTAGATACGCAGTATTTT. Translated, it gives CASSLGPKREAVDTQYF.

The gene calls are TRBV30 and TRBJ2-5; TRBD2 aligns across 8 bases. Germline V CDR1 and CDR2: GTSNPN, SVGIG (reference sequence). The length of the CDR3 is 15 residues. Trimming removed 1 base from V and 5 bases from J; junction bases left unmatched: 9. The CDR3 nucleotides read TGTGCCTGGAGTGACGGGGGGGGTATTACGGAGACCCAGTACTTC. Its protein product is CAWSDGGGITETQYF.

The genes are TRBV3-1 (or the pseudogene TRBV3-2) and TRBJ1-5; D possibly corresponds to TRBD1 (5 bases). CDR1 and CDR2 (germline): LGHDT, YNNKEL (reference sequence). V lost 1 base and J lost 6, with 13 bases in between. The CDR3 covers 15 residues. This chain's CDR3 is CASSQGQGEIQPQHF. CDR3 nucleotide sequence: TGTGCCAGCAGCCAAGGTCAGGGCGAGATTCAGCCCCAGCATTTT.

The V and J genes are TRBV11-3 and TRBJ1-1, with D perhaps TRBD1 (5 bases). The germline V gene encodes CDR1 SGHNT and CDR2 YENEEA. CDR3 size: 12 residues. V gave up 4 bases and J gave up 6 bases, with 9 bases separating them. The CDR3 sequence is CASSSTGSEAFF. CDR3 DNA: TGTGCCAGCAGCTCAACAGGCTCTGAAGCTTTCTTT.

V and J are TRBV25-1 and TRBJ2-7, with D unresolved. V shed 5 bases and J shed 5 bases, with 19 bases lying between them. CDR3 length: 15 amino acids. The V gene's germline CDR1 is MGHDK and CDR2 SYGVNS. The CDR3 here is CASSLPGLSNNEQYF. As DNA, the CDR3 is TGTGCCAGCAGTCTTCCTGGGCTCTCAAACAACGAGCAGTACTTC.

This chain links TRBV28 with TRBJ1-6; maybe TRBD1 (6 bases). CDR1 MDHEN and CDR2 SYDVKM come from the germline V gene. The V gene lost 5 bases and the J gene lost 10 bases, with 18 bases spanning the gap. The CDR3 runs 15 residues. Here the CDR3 reads CASSQIYPGVSPLHF. The CDR3 nucleotides read TGTGCCAGCAGTCAAATCTATCCAGGGGTGTCACCCCTCCACTTT.